The 11 T cell receptor beta chains below were found in one sample sequenced in a study of T cell responses to AZD1222 COVID-19 vaccine. Sequencing was performed with immunoSEQ multiplex PCR; in TCRdb, only in-frame clones are kept and a portion is missing. Of around 70,000 clones detected, 85% to 90% appear once; the ten largest clones hold less than 9.5%. The starting material was peripheral blood, obtained on day 0 of AZD1222 vaccination. The receptors here all came from an adult in good health.

The count of this clone is one. The rearrangement uses TRBV7-2 and TRBJ2-1; 10 bases line up with TRBD2. This CDR3 has 15 residues. The germline gives CDR1 SGHTA, CDR2 FQGNSA. V lost 5 bases, J lost 0 bases, and 1 base stayed unmatched. This CDR3 is CASSKREGSYNEQFF. In DNA form, the CDR3 reads TGTGCCAGCAGCAAGCGGGAGGGCTCCTACAATGAGCAGTTCTTC.

The V and J genes are TRBV3-1 (or the pseudogene TRBV3-2) and TRBJ2-2, with unresolved D. The CDR3 contains 16 residues. Looked up from germline, CDR1 is LGHDT and CDR2 is YNNKEL (reference sequence). Trimming took off 2 bases at V and 2 bases at J, with 12 bases between the two ends. The CDR3 nucleotides read TGTGCCAGCAGCCAATGGCGCTTACGTAACACCGGGGAGCTGTTTTTT. Translating gives CASSQWRLRNTGELFF.

The chain carries TRBV7-9 and TRBJ1-3, with TRBD1 matching over 7 bases. From germline, CDR1 is SEHNR and CDR2 FQNEAQ (reference sequence). The V gene end was trimmed by 5 bases and the J gene end by 0 bases; junction bases not matched to a gene: 10. CDR3 length: 17 amino acids. DNA of the CDR3: TGTGCCAGCAGCCGGGACAGCTCATACTACTCTGGAAACACCATATATTTT. It encodes CASSRDSSYYSGNTIYF. The full variable domain, in which reference TRBV7-9 and TRBJ1-3 provide the parts outside the CDR3, is DTGVSQNPRHKITKRGQNVTFRCDPISEHNRLYWYRQTLGQGPEFLTYFQNEAQLEKSRLLSDRFSAERPKGSFSTLEIQRTEQGDSAMYLCASSRDSSYYSGNTIYFGEGSWLTVV.

V is TRBV27 and J is TRBJ2-3; no clear D gene. The germline V gene has CDR1 MNHEY and CDR2 SMNVEV (reference sequence). The CDR3 runs to 13 residues. The V gene lost 10 bases and the J gene lost 0 bases, with 11 bases spanning the gap. CDR3 loop: CATRSLSTDTQYF. The CDR3, as DNA: TGTGCCACCCGGTCCTTGAGCACAGATACGCAGTATTTT.

The rearrangement uses TRBV14 and TRBJ2-7; 11 bases are a match to TRBD2. Germline V CDR1 and CDR2: SGHDN, FVKESK. This CDR3 has 16 residues. The V gene end was trimmed by 2 bases and the J gene end by 6 bases; junction bases not matched to a gene: 9. CDR3 loop: CASSQLAGGRRSEQYF. In nucleotides, the CDR3 is TGTGCCAGCAGCCAACTAGCGGGAGGCCGGAGGAGCGAGCAGTACTTC. The complete variable domain, with remaining parts taken from reference TRBV14 and TRBJ2-7, reads EAGVTQFPSHSVIEKGQTVTLRCDPISGHDNLYWYRRVMGKEIKFLLHFVKESKQDESGMPNNRFLAERTGGTYSTLKVQPAELEDSGVYFCASSQLAGGRRSEQYFGPGTRLTVT.

J is TRBJ2-7 and V is TRBV5-1; D might be TRBD1 (6 bases). In germline, CDR1 is SGHRS, CDR2 YFSETQ. Trimming shortened V by 3 bases and J by 4 bases, and 11 bases separated the two germline ends. The CDR3 sequence is 13 residues long. The CDR3, as DNA: TGCGCCAGCAGCTCCCAGGGGTGGTACGAGCAGTACTTC. This sequence encodes CASSSQGWYEQYF.

The J gene is TRBJ2-3, the V gene TRBV6-4; D gene ambiguous. This CDR3 is built from 13 residues. Germline CDR1 is MRHNA and CDR2 is SNTAGT. Trimming pared 4 bases from V and 2 bases from J, leaving 7 bases between. CDR3 protein: CASSAYITDTQYF. The CDR3, as DNA: TGTGCCAGCAGTGCATATATCACAGATACGCAGTATTTT.

The chain has TRBV5-1 and TRBJ2-1, with 8 bases that match TRBD2. Trimming took 4 bases from V and 2 from J; bases not matched to a gene: 8. The CDR3 has 16 amino acids. CDR1 is SGHRS, CDR2 YFSETQ, per germline. The CDR3 here is CASSRAGGNAYNEQFF. The CDR3 nucleotides are TGCGCCAGCAGCCGGGCGGGGGGCAACGCCTACAATGAGCAGTTCTTC.

The gene calls are TRBV4-3 and TRBJ2-3, with 8 nucleotides matching TRBD1. Germline-derived CDR1 and CDR2 are LGHNA and YSLEER. The CDR3 runs 16 residues. Trimming at V came to 2 bases and at J to 4 bases, leaving 8 bases not matched to a gene. The CDR3 bases are TGCGCCAGCAGCCAATCACAGGGGGGTGGCGCAGATACGCAGTATTTT. The encoded protein is CASSQSQGGGADTQYF.

This chain's CDR3 is CASSAGGRDTDTQYF. The CDR3 DNA reads TGTGCCAGCAGTGCAGGCGGGAGGGACACAGATACGCAGTATTTT. The V call is TRBV25-1, the J call TRBJ2-3; 9 nucleotides align to TRBD2. The CDR3 is 15 amino acids. Germline V lookup: CDR1 MGHDK, CDR2 SYGVNS. V lost 4 bases to trimming and J lost 2 bases; unmatched junction nucleotides: 4.

CDR3 sequence: CASSLAPGNTEAFF. The CDR3 coding sequence is TGTGCCAGCAGCTTAGCGCCGGGGAACACTGAAGCTTTCTTT. The rearrangement joins TRBV7-9 to TRBJ1-1; no firm D call. The CDR3 is 14 residues long. Deletions cut 0 bases from V and 1 base from J, with 6 bases between. CDR1 SEHNR and CDR2 FQNEAQ come from the germline V gene (reference sequence).